Listed below are T cell receptor beta chains from one sample, sequenced in a study of neurological immune-mediated disorders. TCRdb processed the 5' RACE reads anew with MiXCR; each CDR3 protein has one entry. The repertoire holds 65,000 to 90,000 distinct CDR3 sequences, with 10% to 13% as singletons. Source material: PBMCs. The receptor source for this set is a man in his forties or fifties in good health. Each CDR3 is given with its conserved first and last residue. D genes are given only for firm matches. Part of the rows lack a size; the others show once, few, many or a class for expanded clones.

V gene	J gene	D gene	clone size	CDR3 protein	CDR3 DNA
TRBV5-5	TRBJ2-7	-	many	CASSYSGTGPSYEQYF	TGTGCCAGCAGCTATAGCGGGACAGGGCCCTCCTACGAGCAGTACTTC
TRBV29-1	TRBJ2-3	-	-	CSVDLFGRQYF	TGCAGCGTTGACTTGTTCGGAAGGCAGTATTTT
TRBV30	TRBJ1-1	-	-	CAWSVRGDTEAFF	TGTGCCTGGAGTGTACGGGGGGACACTGAAGCTTTCTTT
TRBV5-1	TRBJ2-1	TRBD1	many	CASSADRGSYNEQFF	TGCGCCAGCAGCGCCGACAGGGGTTCCTACAATGAGCAGTTCTTC
TRBV27	TRBJ2-5	-	few	CASSRQLDSQETQYF	TGTGCCAGCAGTAGGCAACTAGATTCACAAGAGACCCAGTACTTC
TRBV29-1	TRBJ2-7	-	many	CSARGTEQYF	TGCAGCGCCCGAGGCACCGAGCAGTACTTC
TRBV5-1	TRBJ2-3	TRBD2	many	CASSLDPSAGGTDTQYF	TGCGCCAGCAGCTTGGACCCTTCTGCGGGGGGCACAGATACGCAGTATTTT
TRBV19	TRBJ2-3	-	many	CASSDTGADTQYF	TGTGCCAGTAGTGACACAGGAGCAGATACGCAGTATTTT
TRBV20-1	TRBJ1-5	-	-	CSARRKGLHQPQHF	TGCAGTGCTAGAAGGAAGGGCCTTCATCAGCCCCAGCATTTT
TRBV27	TRBJ1-1	-	many	CASSLPKGEAFF	TGTGCCAGCAGTTTACCTAAGGGTGAAGCTTTCTTT
TRBV3-1	TRBJ1-2	-	many	CASSPSLRSGGYGYTF	TGTGCCAGCAGCCCCTCCCTTCGGAGTGGGGGCTATGGCTACACCTTC
TRBV6-6	TRBJ2-5	TRBD1	-	CASSSPGQGKKETQYF	TGTGCCAGCAGTTCCCCGGGACAGGGGAAAAAAGAGACCCAGTACTTC
TRBV12-3/TRBV12-4	TRBJ1-5	-	many	CASRYSNQPQHF	TGTGCCAGCAGGTATAGCAATCAGCCCCAGCATTTT
TRBV12-3/TRBV12-4	TRBJ1-2	-	many	CASSLSFRQNYGYTF	TGTGCCAGCAGTTTAAGTTTTCGGCAGAACTATGGCTACACCTTC
TRBV7-9	TRBJ2-3	-	many	CASSSLGDFPSDTQYF	TGTGCCAGCAGCTCCCTGGGGGACTTTCCATCAGATACGCAGTATTTT
TRBV12-3/TRBV12-4	TRBJ2-3	-	many	CASSLARGTDTQYF	TGTGCCAGCAGTTTAGCCAGGGGCACAGATACGCAGTATTTT
TRBV3-1	TRBJ2-5	TRBD2	many	CASGRERLYQETQYF	TGTGCCAGCGGGAGGGAGCGGTTGTACCAAGAGACCCAGTACTTC
TRBV5-1	TRBJ2-5	-	few	CASSSLSEWFISQETQYF	TGCGCCAGCAGCTCCCTGAGTGAGTGGTTCATCTCACAAGAGACCCAGTACTTC
TRBV6-5	TRBJ2-1	TRBD2	-	CASDGGATGNVQFF	TGTGCCAGCGACGGGGGGGCCACCGGCAATGTGCAGTTCTTC
TRBV12-3/TRBV12-4	TRBJ1-1	-	many	CASNLGGGLTEAFF	TGTGCCAGCAACCTCGGGGGGGGACTCACTGAAGCTTTCTTT
TRBV12-3/TRBV12-4	TRBJ1-6	TRBD1	many	CASRLTQGANSPLHF	TGTGCCAGCAGACTGACACAGGGGGCGAATTCACCCCTCCACTTT
TRBV29-1	TRBJ2-7	-	many	CSVEDGTYEQYF	TGCAGCGTTGAGGACGGAACCTACGAGCAGTACTTC
TRBV9	TRBJ2-7	-	many	CASSPGTSGEQYF	TGTGCCAGCAGCCCGGGGACTTCAGGGGAGCAGTACTTC
TRBV6-2/TRBV6-3	TRBJ2-7	-	many	CASRRQGLGYEQYF	TGTGCCAGCAGGAGACAGGGACTTGGGTACGAGCAGTACTTC
TRBV29-1	TRBJ1-1	-	many	CSVGTGPLEAFF	TGCAGCGTGGGGACGGGCCCTCTTGAAGCTTTCTTT
TRBV29-1	TRBJ2-6	TRBD1	many	CSVRTGGAPLSGANVLTF	TGCAGCGTGCGGACAGGGGGCGCCCCCCTCTCTGGGGCCAACGTCCTGACTTTC
TRBV27	TRBJ2-1	TRBD1	many	CASSRDRVYNEQFF	TGTGCCAGCAGTCGGGACAGGGTTTACAATGAGCAGTTCTTC
TRBV19	TRBJ2-1	-	-	CASNGGKSPTHNEQFF	TGTGCCAGTAATGGCGGGAAAAGCCCTACCCACAATGAGCAGTTCTTC
TRBV20-1	TRBJ2-2	TRBD2	many	CSARGLAGSSTGELFF	TGCAGTGCTAGAGGCCTAGCGGGATCCTCCACCGGGGAGCTGTTTTTT
TRBV4-2	TRBJ2-2	TRBD2	-	CASQSTSGGAIVGELFF	TGTGCCAGCCAATCGACTAGCGGGGGGGCCATTGTCGGGGAGCTGTTTTTT
TRBV2	TRBJ1-2	TRBD1	many	CASNLGQILFGANYGYTF	TGTGCCTCCAACCTGGGACAGATCCTCTTTGGGGCTAACTATGGCTACACCTTC
TRBV12-3/TRBV12-4	TRBJ1-2	-	many	CASSPLEKGGENGYTF	TGTGCCAGCAGCCCCCTTGAGAAGGGGGGCGAAAATGGCTACACCTTC
TRBV7-3	TRBJ2-1	-	many	CASSLTAWADSYNEQFF	TGTGCCAGCAGCTTAACCGCCTGGGCAGACTCCTACAATGAGCAGTTCTTC
TRBV20-1	TRBJ1-4	-	many	CSARGVGRTTNEKLFF	TGCAGTGCTAGAGGGGTCGGAAGGACCACTAATGAAAAACTGTTTTTT
TRBV27	TRBJ1-6	-	many	CASSPPQPNSPLHF	TGTGCCAGCAGCCCCCCGCAGCCGAATTCACCCCTCCACTTT
TRBV2	TRBJ2-1	TRBD1	-	CASSSDRGGNEQFF	TGTGCCAGCAGTTCCGACAGGGGAGGAAATGAGCAGTTCTTC
TRBV12-3/TRBV12-4	TRBJ1-2	-	many	CASSPRDLYGYTF	TGTGCCAGCAGCCCCAGGGACCTCTATGGCTACACCTTC
TRBV20-1	TRBJ1-5	TRBD1	many	CSARGTGQGARNQPQHF	TGCAGTGCTAGGGGGACAGGTCAGGGCGCGCGCAATCAGCCCCAGCATTTT
TRBV29-1	TRBJ2-2	TRBD2	many	CSVELQTSGNTGELFF	TGCAGCGTTGAACTTCAGACTAGCGGGAACACCGGGGAGCTGTTTTTT
TRBV6-5	TRBJ1-5	-	many	CASSYSLAGSNQPQHF	TGTGCCAGCAGTTACTCGTTGGCAGGTAGCAATCAGCCCCAGCATTTT
TRBV20-1	TRBJ1-5	TRBD1	many	CSARTGSGNQPQHF	TGCAGTGCTAGGACAGGGTCCGGCAATCAGCCCCAGCATTTT
TRBV15	TRBJ2-7	-	many	CATSRDPGDEQYF	TGTGCCACCAGCAGAGATCCAGGGGACGAGCAGTACTTC
TRBV12-3/TRBV12-4	TRBJ1-5	-	many	CASTPGGRQPQHF	TGTGCCAGCACCCCCGGGGGCCGTCAGCCCCAGCATTTT
TRBV10-3	TRBJ1-5	-	many	CAISESPPDGNQPQHF	TGTGCCATCAGTGAGTCGCCCCCAGATGGGAATCAGCCCCAGCATTTT
TRBV5-1	TRBJ2-1	-	many	CASSGRTAYEQFF	TGCGCCAGCAGCGGAAGAACAGCTTATGAGCAGTTCTTC
TRBV9	TRBJ2-1	-	-	CASSVELDALEKFF	TGTGCCAGCAGCGTGGAACTGGATGCGTTGGAAAAGTTCTTC